The 25 T cell receptor beta chains presented below share a single source sample, sequenced in a study of blood T cell repertoires in COVID-19. Clones were read by immunoSEQ multiplex PCR, and TCRdb kept only the in-frame ones, dropping some. Of 150,000 to 180,000 clones listed, approximately 85% are singletons. The sample was peripheral blood. The source is a man in his fifties or sixties with COVID-19, enrolled during active disease.

This clone showed up just once. This chain links TRBV28 with TRBJ1-5, with 7 bases identical to TRBD1. V dropped 5 bases and J dropped 6; count of bases not matched to a gene: 4. Germline values: CDR1 MDHEN, CDR2 SYDVKM. The CDR3 is 13 residues long. The CDR3 DNA reads as TGTGCCAGCAGTACCACAGGGGCTCAGCCCCAGCATTTT. This sequence encodes CASSTTGAQPQHF.

This clone has a single count. The CDR3 sequence is CASHLVRGRPGYTF. For the CDR3, the DNA is TGTGCCAGCCACCTAGTCAGGGGGCGGCCTGGCTACACCTTC. The J gene is TRBJ1-2, the V gene TRBV2, with 8 nucleotides matching TRBD1. CDR1 is SNHLY, CDR2 FYNNEI, per germline. The CDR3 length is 14 residues. J was trimmed by 7 bases and V by 8 bases; bases with no gene match: 12.

The chain carries TRBV5-1 and TRBJ2-7, with 12 bases aligning to TRBD1. The length of the CDR3 is 15 residues. CDR1 and CDR2 from the germline V gene are SGHRS and YFSETQ. Trimming cost V 5 bases and J 5 bases; bases outside gene matches: 8. CDR3: CASRPGTGGFDEQYF. CDR3 sequence (DNA): TGCGCCAGCAGGCCCGGGACAGGGGGCTTCGACGAGCAGTACTTC.

V is TRBV21-1 and J is TRBJ1-5. TRBV21-1 is termed a pseudogene. This CDR3 spans 12 amino acids. CDR3 coding DNA: TGTGCCAGCAGCAAAGAATCGGAGCCCCAGCATTTT. Encoded protein: CASSKESEPQHF.

The rearrangement links TRBV28 to TRBJ1-6; 10 bases are a match to TRBD1. The CDR3 is made up of 14 amino acids. The trim removed 6 bases at V and 10 bases at J, leaving 6 bases unmatched. Germline assignment: CDR1 MDHEN and CDR2 SYDVKM. Here the CDR3 DNA reads TGTGCCAGCAGGACAGGGGGCTTAGAATCACCCCTCCACTTT. The encoded protein is CASRTGGLESPLHF.

The V gene is TRBV27, the J gene TRBJ1-5, with D perhaps TRBD1 (5 bases). Looked up from germline, CDR1 is MNHEY and CDR2 is SMNVEV (reference sequence). The CDR3 contains 13 residues. V was clipped by 5 bases and J by 7 bases, with 12 bases between them. The CDR3 nucleotides read TGTGCCAGCAGTACCGGGCAGGGCCAGCCCCAGCATTTT. Its translation: CASSTGQGQPQHF.

This clone was observed a single time. V and J are TRBV15 and TRBJ2-7, with 12 bases that match TRBD2. V trimming: 4 bases; J trimming: 7 bases; junction bases outside the gene matches: 26. CDR1 and CDR2 from the germline V gene are LNHNV and YYDKDF (reference sequence). This CDR3 comprises 21 residues. The CDR3 bases are TGTGCCACCAGCACACGGACTAGCGGGGCTTCTCGTCTCTATCCACACGGGGAGCAGTACTTC. Its protein is CATSTRTSGASRLYPHGEQYF.

This chain joins TRBV7-2 and TRBJ1-4, with TRBD1 identical over 12 bases. The CDR3 totals 16 residues. Germline V CDR1 and CDR2: SGHTA, FQGNSA. V lost 1 base and J lost 8; bases outside the gene matches: 5. The CDR3 nucleotides read TGTGCCAGCAGCTTAGTTGCTGGGACAGGGGGCGAAAAACTGTTTTTT. This translates into CASSLVAGTGGEKLFF.

The chain recombines TRBV5-8 with TRBJ2-1, with 11 nucleotides matching TRBD1. In germline, CDR1 is SGHTS, CDR2 YDEGEE. The length of the CDR3 is 15 residues. J was trimmed by 5 bases and V by 0 bases; bases with no gene match: 1. CDR3 sequence reads: CASSLGDRGNNEQFF. The DNA for the CDR3 is TGTGCCAGCAGCTTGGGGGACAGGGGGAACAATGAGCAGTTCTTC.

This clone was found a few times. The chain carries TRBV25-1 and TRBJ2-3, with 7 bases matching TRBD1. The V gene's germline CDR1 is MGHDK and CDR2 SYGVNS. V gave up 5 bases and J gave up 0 bases; unmatched junction bases: 5. The CDR3 consists of 15 residues. The CDR3 protein is CASSPTGDSTDTQYF. The CDR3 DNA follows: TGTGCCAGCAGTCCCACAGGGGACAGCACAGATACGCAGTATTTT.

CDR3 nucleotides: TGTGCCAGCAGTTATTATTTATCGGATACGCAGTATTTT. Translation: CASSYYLSDTQYF. The rearrangement uses TRBV6-2 or TRBV6-3 and TRBJ2-3, with D hard to call. Germline V CDR1 and CDR2: MNHEY, SVGEGT. The CDR3 totals 13 residues. The V end lost 3 bases, the J end lost 6 bases, and 10 bases lay between the germline ends.

This clone showed up just a few times. This chain connects TRBV20-1 to TRBJ1-1; 10 nucleotides align to TRBD1. The junction had 9 bases not matched to a gene; V was cut back by 6 bases and J by 14 bases. Per germline, CDR1 DFQATT and CDR2 SNEGSKA (reference sequence). There are 11 residues in the CDR3. The CDR3 bases are TGCAGTGCACCCGGGACAGGGGTTCCCTTCTTT. It codes for CSAPGTGVPFF.

This rearrangement joins TRBV19 to TRBJ1-4; no firm D call. This CDR3 spans 16 amino acids. The germline V and J ends were trimmed by 3 bases and 0 bases, with 11 bases remaining between them. The germline V gene encodes CDR1 LNHDA and CDR2 SQIVND (reference sequence). The CDR3 bases are TGTGCCAGTAGTATGGGTGTCGGGGCAACTAATGAAAAACTGTTTTTT. Translation gives CASSMGVGATNEKLFF. Full variable domain (missing parts from reference TRBV19 and TRBJ1-4): DGGITQSPKYLFRKEGQNVTLSCEQNLNHDAMYWYRQDPGQGLRLIYYSQIVNDFQKGDIAEGYSVSREKKESFPLTVTSAQKNPTAFYLCASSMGVGATNEKLFFGSGTQLSVL.

V gene TRBV3-1 (or the pseudogene TRBV3-2) combines with J gene TRBJ2-1; 7 bases are shared with TRBD2. Germline V gene data show CDR1 as LGHDT and CDR2 as YNNKEL (reference sequence). Losses at the gene ends were 1 base for V and 6 bases for J; bases not matched to a gene: 9. The CDR3 has 16 amino acids. The CDR3 nucleotides read TGTGCCAGCAGCCAAGGTCTGGCGGGAGCCTTCAATGAGCAGTTCTTC. Translating it yields CASSQGLAGAFNEQFF.

This chain links TRBV7-9 with TRBJ1-1; TRBD1 aligns across 10 bases. The V and J ends lost 4 bases and 7 bases, in that order; junction bases with no gene match: 6. The V gene's germline CDR1 is SEHNR and CDR2 FQNEAQ (reference sequence). CDR3 length: 14 amino acids. The CDR3 DNA is TGTGCCAGCAGCTCTATGACAGGGGGCATTGAAGCTTTCTTT. Translation: CASSSMTGGIEAFF.

The CDR3 protein is CASSDTIAGADTQYF. As DNA, the CDR3 is TGTGCCAGCAGTGACACAATAGCGGGAGCAGATACGCAGTATTTT. The rearrangement joins TRBV6-1 to TRBJ2-3, with 9 bases fitting TRBD2. The V segment lost 3 bases and the J segment 4 bases; nucleotides outside the gene matches: 5. The CDR3 loop spans 15 amino acids. Germline CDR1 reads MNHNS; CDR2 reads SASEGT.

V and J are TRBV19 and TRBJ1-2, with D maybe TRBD1 (5 bases). V was cut by 6 bases and J by 2 bases, with 10 bases left in between. Per germline, CDR1 LNHDA and CDR2 SQIVND (reference sequence). This CDR3 has 13 residues. CDR3 region: CASRKTANYGYTF. In DNA, the CDR3 is TGTGCCAGTAGGAAGACAGCAAACTATGGCTACACCTTC.

The chain is built from TRBV19 and TRBJ1-5; D is perhaps TRBD1 (6 bases). In germline, CDR1 is LNHDA, CDR2 SQIVND (reference sequence). CDR3 length equals 14 residues. The V and J ends lost 5 bases and 2 bases respectively, with 10 bases between them. Written as DNA, the CDR3 is TGTGCCAGTAGTGCCAACAGGGGCAATCAGCCCCAGCATTTT. Protein: CASSANRGNQPQHF.

This chain uses TRBV18 with TRBJ1-2; a weak D match, TRBD1 (6 bases). V gave up 0 bases and J gave up 4 bases, with 12 bases separating them. CDR3 size: 15 residues. CDR1 and CDR2 (germline): KGHSH, LQKENI. CDR3 nucleotides: TGTGCCAGCTCACCACCTAGGACAGAAAGCTATGGCTACACCTTC. The encoded protein is CASSPPRTESYGYTF. The variable domain in full, with the rest retrieved from reference TRBV18 and TRBJ1-2, is NAGVMQNPRHLVRRRGQEARLRCSPMKGHSHVYWYRQLPEEGLKFMVYLQKENIIDESGMPKERFSAEFPKEGPSILRIQQVVRGDSAAYFCASSPPRTESYGYTFGSGTRLTVV.

The chain uses TRBV5-1 and TRBJ1-1; no clear D gene. V lost 5 bases and J lost 5, with 13 bases in between. This CDR3 has 13 amino acids. Germline CDR1 SGHRS, CDR2 YFSETQ. CDR3 amino acids: CASRLQDRTEAFF. In DNA, the CDR3 is TGCGCCAGCAGGTTGCAGGATAGGACTGAAGCTTTCTTT.

This clone was recorded only once. Here the CDR3 reads CATSRGGQGASSPLHF. The DNA for the CDR3 is TGTGCCACCAGCAGAGGCGGACAGGGGGCATCTTCACCCCTCCACTTT. The chain combines TRBV15 with TRBJ1-6; 11 nucleotides align to TRBD1. The CDR3 runs 16 residues. Germline-derived CDR1 and CDR2 are LNHNV and YYDKDF (reference sequence). V lost 1 base, J lost 9 bases, and 5 bases stayed unmatched.

The rearrangement uses TRBV19 and TRBJ1-5; a possible D gene is TRBD1 (6 bases). The germline CDR1 and CDR2 sequences are LNHDA and SQIVND (reference sequence). Trimming took 5 bases from V and 2 from J, leaving 13 bases between them. The CDR3 totals 15 residues. The CDR3 coding sequence is TGTGCCAGTAGTTTAGGACAGTTACGCAATCAGCCCCAGCATTTT. Residues: CASSLGQLRNQPQHF.

The chain combines TRBV19 with TRBJ2-1; 9 nucleotides line up with TRBD2. CDR3 length: 14 amino acids. V was pared by 7 bases and J by 5 bases, with 6 bases of the junction left unmatched. The V gene's germline CDR1 is LNHDA and CDR2 SQIVND (reference sequence). This CDR3 is CASTWTSVDNEQFF. The CDR3 coding sequence is TGTGCCAGTACCTGGACTAGCGTCGACAATGAGCAGTTCTTC.

This sequence joins TRBV24-1 and TRBJ2-1, with D tentatively TRBD1 (5 bases). V lost 3 bases, J lost 0 bases, and 8 bases lay in between. This CDR3 has 15 residues. CDR1 KGHDR and CDR2 SFDVKD come from the germline V gene. The CDR3 loop is CATSDTGNSYNEQFF. The CDR3 region has the DNA TGTGCCACCAGTGATACAGGTAACTCCTACAATGAGCAGTTCTTC.

This clone occurred once. The genes are TRBV5-6 and TRBJ2-1, with D perhaps TRBD2 (6 bases). CDR1 SGHDT and CDR2 YYEEEE come from the germline V gene. The CDR3 totals 13 residues. Trimming removed 4 bases from V and 11 bases from J, with 16 bases in between. The CDR3 is CASSAETSEKQFF. The CDR3 DNA follows: TGTGCCAGCAGCGCGGAGACTAGTGAAAAGCAGTTCTTC.